Following are 19 T cell receptor beta chains from one sample sequenced in a study of blood T cell repertoires in COVID-19 (TCRdb year 2020). The protocol used for the library was the immunoSEQ multiplex PCR assay. Sourced from immuneACCESS, this table was stored by TCRdb with only in-frame sequences that have V and J called. A share of the clones is absent; for the studies checked, an unresolved V gene accounts for under half, and the remainder has no known explanation. For this sample there are around 300,000 clones; about nine tenths appear just once. The biggest ten clones account for 1% of the sample. Sequenced sample: peripheral blood. All receptors derive from a middle-aged man with active or convalescent COVID-19.

This chain connects TRBV5-8 to TRBJ1-4; D is uncertain. Germline lookup yields CDR1 SGHTS and CDR2 YDEGEE. This CDR3 has 16 amino acids. With 0 bases removed from V and 8 bases from J, the gap between germline ends came to 17 bases. CDR3 in DNA: TGTGCCAGCAGCTTGGGTAGTTCTAACCGAGGCGAAAAACTGTTTTTT. This sequence encodes CASSLGSSNRGEKLFF.

The rearrangement joins TRBV14 to TRBJ2-1; 9 positions match TRBD2. The CDR3 length is 16 residues. The V gene's germline CDR1 is SGHDN and CDR2 FVKESK. V was pared by 3 bases and J by 9 bases, with 12 bases of the junction left unmatched. CDR3 nucleotides: TGTGCCAGCAGCCAGGCGGCCAGCGGGAGGAGTGGTGAGCAGTTCTTC. This encodes CASSQAASGRSGEQFF.

This chain joins TRBV6-2 or TRBV6-3 and TRBJ2-6, with D tentatively TRBD1 (5 bases). V dropped 5 bases and J dropped 0 bases, with 8 bases sitting between them. Germline V gene lookup returns CDR1 MNHEY and CDR2 SVGEGT. The CDR3 is made up of 15 amino acids. CDR3 in DNA: TGTGCCAGCAGTCACAGGTACTCTGGGGCCAACGTCCTGACTTTC. It yields the protein CASSHRYSGANVLTF.

The rearrangement joins TRBV25-1 to TRBJ1-4, with 7 bases matching TRBD1. This CDR3 is 17 amino acids long. Germline V gives CDR1 MGHDK, CDR2 SYGVNS. V was pared by 6 bases and J by 5 bases, with 15 bases of the junction left unmatched. The CDR3 spells CASRGDSIYVDNEKLFF. In DNA, the CDR3 is TGTGCCAGCAGGGGGGACAGCATTTATGTAGACAATGAAAAACTGTTTTTT. Variable domain in full (rest from reference TRBV25-1 and TRBJ1-4): EADIYQTPRYLVIGTGKKITLECSQTMGHDKMYWYQQDPGMELHLIHYSYGVNSTEKGDLSSESTVSRIRTEHFPLTLESARPSHTSQYLCASRGDSIYVDNEKLFFGSGTQLSVL.

The rearrangement joins TRBV3-1 (or the pseudogene TRBV3-2) to TRBJ2-7; 14 bases line up with TRBD2. Unmatched junction bases numbered 5, after V lost 0 bases and J lost 4 bases. Germline V gene data show CDR1 as LGHDT and CDR2 as YNNKEL (reference sequence). There are 17 residues in the CDR3. This CDR3 reads CASSQDPGTSGRYEQYF. The CDR3 DNA follows: TGTGCCAGCAGCCAAGATCCCGGGACTAGCGGGAGATACGAGCAGTACTTC.

This chain connects TRBV18 to TRBJ1-5, with D unclear. CDR3 length equals 13 residues. Trimming shortened V by 4 bases and J by 4 bases, and 8 bases separated the two germline ends. From germline, CDR1 is KGHSH and CDR2 LQKENI. The CDR3 reads CASSRNENQPQHF. As DNA, the CDR3 is TGTGCCAGCTCACGCAACGAGAATCAGCCCCAGCATTTT.

V gene TRBV7-8 combines with J gene TRBJ2-7; D may be TRBD1 (6 bases). Trimming shortened V by 5 bases and J by 5 bases, and 22 bases separated the two germline ends. Germline CDR1 reads SGHVS; CDR2 reads FQNEAQ. The CDR3 runs to 16 residues. The CDR3 DNA reads TGTGCCAGCAGCCGAGACACCGGGGTCAGGGGCCACGAGCAGTACTTC. Its translation: CASSRDTGVRGHEQYF.

This chain links TRBV7-8 with TRBJ1-2; D gene uncertain. Trimming left V 7 bases short and J 4 bases short, with 13 bases between. CDR3 length equals 13 residues. CDR1 is SGHVS, CDR2 FQNEAQ, per germline. The chain's CDR3 is CASTGGLGYGYTF. CDR3 DNA: TGTGCCAGCACCGGAGGGCTCGGCTATGGCTACACCTTC. The entire variable domain, with the rest obtained from reference TRBV7-8 and TRBJ1-2, is as follows: GAGVSQSPRYKVAKRGQDVALRCDPISGHVSLFWYQQALGQGPEFLTYFQNEAQLDKSGLPSDRFFAERPEGSVSTLKIQRTQQEDSAVYLCASTGGLGYGYTFGSGTRLTVV.

The chain carries TRBV5-1 and TRBJ1-4; maybe TRBD1 (6 bases). The V gene lost 3 bases and the J gene lost 7 bases, with 13 bases spanning the gap. CDR3 size: 14 residues. The germline CDR1 and CDR2 sequences are SGHRS and YFSETQ. In DNA form, the CDR3 reads TGCGCCAGCAGCTACGGGACACCGAGTGAAAAACTGTTTTTT. Translation gives CASSYGTPSEKLFF.

The V call is TRBV19, the J call TRBJ2-4; 9 bases are shared with TRBD1. CDR1 is LNHDA, CDR2 SQIVND, per germline (reference sequence). The CDR3 covers 15 residues. V trimming: 7 bases; J trimming: 1 base; junction bases outside the gene matches: 5. CDR3 sequence: CASTWDREAKNIQYF. The CDR3, as DNA: TGTGCCAGTACTTGGGACAGGGAGGCCAAAAACATTCAGTACTTC.

The gene calls are TRBV18 and TRBJ2-1; D is unclear. The germline gives CDR1 KGHSH, CDR2 LQKENI. Trimming cost V 4 bases and J 0 bases, with 10 bases left between them. The CDR3 has 15 amino acids. The CDR3 region has the DNA TGTGCCAGCTCACGGAGAGAAGACTCCTACAATGAGCAGTTCTTC. Translated, it gives CASSRREDSYNEQFF.

This clone was seen just once. The chain combines TRBV7-3 with TRBJ2-1; 9 bases map to TRBD1. Germline loops: CDR1 SGHTA, CDR2 FQGTGA. V dropped 4 bases and J dropped 0; count of bases not matched to a gene: 10. The CDR3 is 18 amino acids. The CDR3 loop is CASSSSPGQGNSYNEQFF. DNA for the CDR3: TGTGCCAGCAGCTCATCACCGGGACAGGGAAACTCCTACAATGAGCAGTTCTTC.

The chain joins TRBV2 to TRBJ2-7, with 11 nucleotides matching TRBD1. Germline trimming cut 8 bases from V and 7 bases from J; bases unmatched to any gene: 7. The CDR3 is 13 residues long. The germline V gene has CDR1 SNHLY and CDR2 FYNNEI. CDR3 sequence: CASGGQGVGEQYF. The CDR3 DNA is TGTGCCAGCGGGGGACAGGGGGTGGGTGAGCAGTACTTC. The full variable domain, in which reference TRBV2 and TRBJ2-7 provide the parts outside the CDR3, is EPEVTQTPSHQVTQMGQEVILRCVPISNHLYFYWYRQILGQKVEFLVSFYNNEISEKSEIFDDQFSVERPDGSNFTLKIRSTKLEDSAMYFCASGGQGVGEQYFGPGTRLTVT.

The chain combines TRBV7-6 with TRBJ2-3; the match to TRBD2 covers 10 bases. Per the germline V gene, CDR1 is SGHVS and CDR2 is FNYEAQ. The ends lost 4 bases at V and 2 bases at J; junction bases unmatched: 3. The length of the CDR3 is 15 residues. The CDR3 region is CASSSTSGLTDTQYF. The CDR3 DNA follows: TGTGCCAGCAGCTCGACTAGCGGGCTCACAGATACGCAGTATTTT.

The J gene is TRBJ2-2, the V gene TRBV4-3; perhaps TRBD1 as D (6 bases). Germline V gene lookup returns CDR1 LGHNA and CDR2 YSLEER. V dropped 2 bases and J dropped 8 bases, with 9 bases sitting between them. The CDR3 loop spans 13 amino acids. The CDR3 is CASSQTGIGELFF. CDR3 sequence (DNA): TGCGCCAGCAGCCAAACAGGGATTGGGGAGCTGTTTTTT.

The chain combines TRBV9 with TRBJ2-5, with a tentative D call TRBD1 (6 bases). CDR1 SGDLS and CDR2 YYNGEE come from the germline V gene. The CDR3 is 15 amino acids. Trimming removed 4 bases at V and 3 bases at J, with 16 bases between. Here the CDR3 DNA reads TGTGCCAGCAGCCGGTCGGGACAACACGAAGAGACCCAGTACTTC. Protein product: CASSRSGQHEETQYF.

The chain has TRBV15 and TRBJ2-3, with 16 bases matching TRBD2. There are 21 residues in the CDR3. Unmatched junction bases numbered 17, after V lost 4 bases and J lost 4 bases. Germline CDR1 reads LNHNV; CDR2 reads YYDKDF (reference sequence). CDR3 sequence (DNA): TGTGCCACCAGCATCCCTCCGGGACTAGCGGGAGGGCCTATGTCCGCAGATACGCAGTATTTT. Amino acids: CATSIPPGLAGGPMSADTQYF.

This chain links TRBV28 with TRBJ2-7; 11 positions agree with TRBD1. The CDR3 is 12 amino acids. The ends lost 2 bases at V and 13 bases at J; junction bases unmatched: 4. CDR1 is MDHEN, CDR2 SYDVKM, per germline. CDR3 coding DNA: TGTGCCAGCAGTTTAGGGACAGGGGGGTGCTACTTC. Protein product: CASSLGTGGCYF.

This chain joins TRBV7-9 and TRBJ2-2; TRBD1 agrees at 8 bases. V was pared by 5 bases and J by 5 bases, with 4 bases of the junction left unmatched. Germline lookup yields CDR1 SEHNR and CDR2 FQNEAQ (reference sequence). The CDR3 has 14 residues. The CDR3 region is CASSTDRGTGELFF. Here the CDR3 DNA reads TGTGCCAGCAGCACAGACAGGGGTACCGGGGAGCTGTTTTTT.